This entry concerns a single TCR beta chain. The antigen it recognizes is unknown. There are no base qualities to consult, and no much larger clone falls within one base. V was cut back by 5 bases and J by 4 bases, leaving a gap of 17 bases between them. The CDR3 contains 15 residues, cysteine and phenylalanine counted. Only the CDR3 part of the read is kept: 45 bases, read in frame from the first base. CDR1 LNHDA and CDR2 SQIVND were looked up in the germline V gene (reference sequence). The time point tag for this specimen amounts to: roughly 12 months on ibrutinib. For TCR beta library preparation, around 1.8 micrograms of genomic DNA were extracted from the cryopreserved PBMCs. Longitudinal blood samples from CLL patients on ibrutinib monotherapy underwent high-throughput TCR beta sequencing. The patients took part in an open-label, single-center phase 2 trial of ibrutinib monotherapy. The data originate from a study of cytotoxic CD8 clonotypes in ibrutinib-treated CLL (dated by TCRdb to 2020 to 2023). Background on the whole study: In this cohort, about 16 patients were treatment-naive and 11 to 12 were relapsed/refractory, while some 17 had unmutated IGHV. Responses were partial in about 25 patients and complete in 2; after median around 72 months follow-up, 14 stayed in remission and approximately twelve progressed. The response samples were drawn at a median of approximately twelve months into treatment, with a range of roughly 6 to 36 months. An average of around 250,000 productive templates and around 100,000 productive rearrangements was obtained per sample. Of the 70 to 100 people in the trial, 26 had longitudinal samples available. Cryopreserved peripheral blood mononuclear cells were obtained before treatment, at response, and at either sustained remission or disease progression. All remission and progressive disease samples were collected while patients were still receiving ibrutinib.

On a MiSeq, deep resolution sequencing aimed for a depth between 1 in 1 million and 1 in 200,000 T cells, with each clonotype covered approximately 9.8x on average. TCR beta libraries were generated with the immunoSEQ hsTCRB Kit. The paper's processing steps were these. ImmunoSEQ Data Assistant and ImmunoSEQ Analyzer were used for data analysis, and V, D and J genes were assigned according to IMGT definitions. Clonality was computed as one minus normalized Shannon entropy of productive rearrangement frequencies, ranging from 0 to 1. Public clonotype analysis was restricted to overrepresented clonotypes comprising at least 0.05% of each patient's repertoire. Approximately 14 age-matched healthy donor repertoires from immuneACCESS were used as controls for clonality. TCRdb re-hosts the immuneACCESS table, in-frame sequences only. Its copies lack some clones; in the studies checked, an unresolved V gene accounts for under half of them, and the cause for the rest is not known. The V and J calls and clone size come from that table; D and trimming were worked out from the DNA. The sample table contains some 58,000 clones; only one count was recorded for approximately 75% of them. About 40% of the sample rests with the top ten.

Broader findings and caveats from the paper: Baseline clonality was found to be higher than that of age-matched healthy donors and was strongly correlated with circulating CD8+ T-cell counts. Sampling times were not matched between sustained-remission and progressing patients, and lymph node repertoires were not studied. Clonality increased at ibrutinib response, stayed stable in sustained remission, and fell back toward baseline at progression. Public clonotypes were rare and either contracted or stayed stable during treatment, and the rise in clonality at ibrutinib response reflected the expansion of private clonotypes.

This clonotype originated in a human donor with chronic lymphocytic leukemia. Sample: PBMCs, taken after 12 months of ibrutinib treatment. The V gene is TRBV19 and the J gene is TRBJ2-5, with TRBD2 tentatively as D gene (7 bases match). CDR3 loop: CASSGGGRDGETQYF. The base sequence is TGTGCCAGTAGTGGGGGGGGCAGGGACGGAGAGACCCAGTACTTC.